These T cell receptor beta chains were read from a single sample in a study of sequential checkpoint blockade in melanoma. Libraries were prepared by immunoSEQ multiplex PCR; TCRdb keeps only in-frame clonotypes and omits some of them. Of some 14,000 clones listed, 52% are singletons. This material consisted of CD8+ T cells sorted from blood (inferred from file names), taken from a patient given nivolumab and ipilimumab in sequence. The receptor source for this set is a human donor with melanoma. The CDR3 runs from the conserved cysteine through the conserved F or W. The D gene is left open where the match is weak. Clone size is not always given. Where it is, it says once, few, many or a class for expanded clones.

clone size: .; J gene: TRBJ2-5; D gene: TRBD2; V gene: TRBV19; CDR3 DNA: TGTGCCAGTAGTACCCTAGCGGGAGGCAGCGAAGAGACCCAGTACTTC; CDR3 protein: CASSTLAGGSEETQYF
clone size: .; J gene: TRBJ2-2; D gene: TRBD1; V gene: TRBV7-6; CDR3 DNA: TGTGCCAGCAGCTTAGACAGGGGGCTTGGCACCGGGGAGCTGTTTTTT; CDR3 protein: CASSLDRGLGTGELFF
clone size: .; J gene: TRBJ2-2; D gene: TRBD2; V gene: TRBV6-5; CDR3 DNA: TGTGCCAGCAGTTACTCGGTCGGGGGGGCCGGGGAGCTGTTTTTT; CDR3 protein: CASSYSVGGAGELFF
clone size: few; J gene: TRBJ2-3; D gene: .; V gene: TRBV13; CDR3 DNA: TGTGCCAGCAGCAACCCCCAGGTTGGTACAGATACGCAGTATTTT; CDR3 protein: CASSNPQVGTDTQYF
clone size: .; J gene: TRBJ2-1; D gene: .; V gene: TRBV4-1; CDR3 DNA: TGCGCCAGCAGCCGGGACAAGGTATACAATGAGCAGTTCTTC; CDR3 protein: CASSRDKVYNEQFF
clone size: .; J gene: TRBJ2-7; D gene: .; V gene: TRBV2; CDR3 DNA: TGTGCCAGCAGTGGCCTATACGAGCAGTACTTC; CDR3 protein: CASSGLYEQYF
clone size: .; J gene: TRBJ2-7; D gene: TRBD1; V gene: TRBV28; CDR3 DNA: TGTGCCAGCAGTTTTGGGACAGGGGACTACGAGCAGTACTTC; CDR3 protein: CASSFGTGDYEQYF
clone size: few; J gene: TRBJ1-2; D gene: .; V gene: TRBV30; CDR3 DNA: TGTGCCTGGAGTGTACAGGGTTCTCTCTATGGCTACACCTTC; CDR3 protein: CAWSVQGSLYGYTF
clone size: few; J gene: TRBJ1-1; D gene: .; V gene: TRBV7-6; CDR3 DNA: TGTGCCAGCAGCGAACAGCCGAACACTGAAGCTTTCTTT; CDR3 protein: CASSEQPNTEAFF
clone size: .; J gene: TRBJ1-1; D gene: .; V gene: TRBV11-3; CDR3 DNA: TGTGCCAGCAGCTTAAGCCAGGCGACTGAAGCTTTCTTT; CDR3 protein: CASSLSQATEAFF
clone size: .; J gene: TRBJ1-1; D gene: .; V gene: TRBV5-1; CDR3 DNA: TGCGCCAGCAGCTTACTAGGGGGTTTTAACACTGAAGCTTTCTTT; CDR3 protein: CASSLLGGFNTEAFF
clone size: .; J gene: TRBJ2-3; D gene: .; V gene: TRBV18; CDR3 DNA: TGTGCCAGCTCACCCCCCTCGGGAGGCACAGATACGCAGTATTTT; CDR3 protein: CASSPPSGGTDTQYF
clone size: .; J gene: TRBJ1-1; D gene: TRBD1; V gene: TRBV7-9; CDR3 DNA: TGCGCCAGCAGCCTGAGGACAGGGGGGAACACTGAAGCTTTCTTT; CDR3 protein: CASSLRTGGNTEAFF
clone size: .; J gene: TRBJ2-3; D gene: TRBD2; V gene: TRBV5-6; CDR3 DNA: TGTGCCAGCAGTTCGCCCGGGACTAGCGGGCCGGATACGCAGTATTTT; CDR3 protein: CASSSPGTSGPDTQYF
clone size: .; J gene: TRBJ1-2; D gene: .; V gene: TRBV30; CDR3 DNA: TGTGCCTGGAGTGTAAGGGGTGGCTACACCTTC; CDR3 protein: CAWSVRGGYTF
clone size: .; J gene: TRBJ2-7; D gene: .; V gene: TRBV5-4; CDR3 DNA: TGTGCCAGCAGCTTAGGCCCCGCGGGCTACGAGCAGTACTTC; CDR3 protein: CASSLGPAGYEQYF
clone size: .; J gene: TRBJ1-2; D gene: .; V gene: TRBV2; CDR3 DNA: TGTGCCAGCAGTTGGATAGGCGGGGGTGTCTGGGAGCCTAACTATGGCTACACCTTC; CDR3 protein: CASSWIGGGVWEPNYGYTF
clone size: .; J gene: TRBJ2-2; D gene: TRBD2; V gene: TRBV6-4; CDR3 DNA: TGTGCCAGCAGTGACCGGGAAGTAGCGGGGGGAGAGAACACCGGGGAGCTGTTTTTT; CDR3 protein: CASSDREVAGGENTGELFF
clone size: .; J gene: TRBJ2-1; D gene: TRBD2; V gene: TRBV13; CDR3 DNA: TGTGCCAGCAGCCCCCTTGAAGCGGGGGGGCACGGTGAGCAGTTCTTC; CDR3 protein: CASSPLEAGGHGEQFF
clone size: .; J gene: TRBJ1-2; D gene: TRBD1; V gene: TRBV7-7; CDR3 DNA: TGTGCCAGCAGCCCGGGACAGGGGGCGTATGGCTACACCTTC; CDR3 protein: CASSPGQGAYGYTF